The rows below give T cell receptor beta chains drawn from one sample of a study of beta chain features in type 1 diabetes. The data were produced by immunoSEQ multiplex PCR, yet TCRdb's version contains in-frame clones alone and is incomplete. The data hold 350,000 to 450,000 clones, with 10% to 15% observed a single time. Specimen: naive CD4+ T cells from blood. The receptors were sampled from a woman between 18 and 29 years old with type 1 diabetes. The CDR3 runs from the conserved cysteine through the conserved F or W. The D gene is left open where the match is weak. Where a row states a size, it is once, few, many or the class of an expanded clone; other rows omit it.

few	TRBV7-9	TRBD2	TRBJ2-1	CASNGPTSGSGNEQFF	TGTGCCAGCAACGGTCCTACTAGCGGGAGCGGCAATGAGCAGTTCTTC
NA	TRBV7-3	NA	TRBJ2-3	CASSLGLTHTDTQYF	TGTGCCAGCAGCCTGGGACTGACACACACAGATACGCAGTATTTT
NA	TRBV9	TRBD2	TRBJ2-1	CASCAGTSGYNEQFF	TGTGCCAGCTGTGCCGGGACTAGCGGCTACAATGAGCAGTTCTTC
NA	TRBV5-1	TRBD2	TRBJ2-1	CASSYSGVDYNEQFF	TGCGCCAGCAGCTATAGCGGGGTTGACTACAATGAGCAGTTCTTC
NA	TRBV9	NA	TRBJ2-5	CASSAGLPRETQYF	TGTGCCAGCAGCGCGGGACTGCCTCGTGAGACCCAGTACTTC
NA	TRBV20-1	NA	TRBJ1-2	CSEGVNGYTF	TGCAGTGAAGGGGTGAATGGCTACACCTTC
NA	TRBV18	TRBD1	TRBJ1-2	CASSQGAVHSGYTF	TGTGCCAGCTCACAGGGGGCGGTTCATAGTGGCTACACCTTC
few	TRBV4-3	NA	TRBJ1-6	CASSQDMADSSPLHF	TGCGCCAGCAGCCAAGACATGGCCGACTCTTCACCCCTCCACTTT
few	TRBV6-1	TRBD2	TRBJ2-3	CASRDSGDTQYF	TGTGCCAGCCGGGATAGCGGGGATACGCAGTATTTT
few	TRBV27	TRBD1	TRBJ2-7	CASRTGRGEQYF	TGTGCCAGCAGGACAGGGCGAGGCGAGCAGTACTTC
few	TRBV6-6	TRBD2	TRBJ2-1	CASLGSGGYNEQFF	TGTGCCAGCCTTGGCAGCGGGGGATACAATGAGCAGTTCTTC
NA	TRBV29-1	NA	TRBJ1-1	CSVEAPGWLNTEAFF	TGCAGCGTTGAAGCCCCAGGGTGGCTGAACACTGAAGCTTTCTTT
NA	TRBV19	NA	TRBJ2-7	CASSRQAGTSSYEQYF	TGTGCCAGTAGTCGCCAGGCCGGGACATCCTCCTACGAGCAGTACTTC
few	TRBV7-9	NA	TRBJ2-5	CALQGQETQYF	TGTGCCTTACAGGGTCAAGAGACCCAGTACTTC
few	TRBV10-3	NA	TRBJ2-7	CAISERDSNSAEQYF	TGTGCCATCAGTGAGAGAGACTCCAACTCTGCCGAGCAGTACTTC
NA	TRBV13	NA	TRBJ2-3	CASSPSGTIWQYF	TGTGCCAGCAGCCCCTCCGGTACGATATGGCAGTATTTT
NA	TRBV18	TRBD2	TRBJ2-3	CASSWTSGRATDTQYF	TGTGCCAGCTCCTGGACTAGCGGGAGGGCCACAGATACGCAGTATTTT
few	TRBV4-2	TRBD2	TRBJ2-5	CASSQDRGAGAQETQYF	TGTGCCAGCAGCCAAGATAGGGGAGCGGGGGCCCAAGAGACCCAGTACTTC
few	TRBV7-2	NA	TRBJ1-1	CASSLDNLNTEAFF	TGTGCCAGCAGCTTGGACAACTTGAACACTGAAGCTTTCTTT
few	TRBV2	NA	TRBJ2-1	CASGRALEQFF	TGTGCCAGCGGCAGGGCCCTTGAGCAGTTCTTC
NA	TRBV5-4	NA	TRBJ2-3	CASSLEPGTDTQYF	TGTGCCAGCAGCTTGGAACCGGGCACAGATACGCAGTATTTT
NA	TRBV5-5	NA	TRBJ1-2	CASSPLGAGYTF	TGTGCCAGCAGCCCCCTGGGGGCCGGCTACACCTTC
few	TRBV4-3	NA	TRBJ2-3	CASSQDLPGGASFYTDTQYF	TGCGCCAGCAGCCAAGATTTGCCGGGCGGGGCTAGCTTCTACACAGATACGCAGTATTTT
NA	TRBV9	TRBD2	TRBJ2-1	CASSLGLAGGSSYNEQFF	TGTGCCAGCAGCCTAGGACTAGCGGGGGGAAGCTCCTACAATGAGCAGTTCTTC
NA	TRBV28	NA	TRBJ2-1	CASRVTGDPYNEQFF	TGTGCCAGCAGAGTAACAGGTGACCCCTACAATGAGCAGTTCTTC
NA	TRBV5-6	NA	TRBJ2-5	CASSLPHGVETQYF	TGTGCCAGCAGCTTGCCACACGGGGTTGAGACCCAGTACTTC
few	TRBV4-1	TRBD2	TRBJ2-7	CASSQVGLAAQYF	TGCGCCAGCAGCCAAGTCGGACTAGCGGCGCAGTACTTC
few	TRBV5-1	TRBD2	TRBJ2-2	CASSPSGGALTGELFF	TGCGCCAGCAGCCCCTCGGGGGGGGCGTTGACCGGGGAGCTGTTTTTT
NA	TRBV6-5	TRBD1	TRBJ1-4	CASRDDRGFEKLFF	TGTGCCAGCAGGGACGACAGGGGGTTTGAAAAACTGTTTTTT
NA	TRBV9	NA	TRBJ1-2	CASSTFRDLTGYTF	TGTGCCAGCAGCACCTTCCGGGATCTCACCGGCTACACCTTC
NA	TRBV29-1	NA	TRBJ2-5	CSALGARARETQYF	TGCAGCGCCCTGGGGGCCCGGGCGAGGGAGACCCAGTACTTC
few	TRBV7-8	TRBD1	TRBJ1-6	CASSLVGGTGVGNSPLHF	TGTGCCAGCAGCTTAGTAGGGGGGACAGGGGTGGGGAATTCACCCCTCCACTTT
NA	TRBV18	NA	TRBJ1-2	CASSPRQGYTF	TGTGCCAGCTCACCACGGCAGGGCTACACCTTC
NA	TRBV7-9	TRBD2	TRBJ2-3	CASRRRGTSGTDTQYF	TGTGCCAGCAGAAGGAGAGGAACTAGCGGCACAGATACGCAGTATTTT
few	TRBV9	TRBD1	TRBJ2-2	CASSVRGPANTGELFF	TGTGCCAGCAGCGTAAGGGGGCCCGCGAACACCGGGGAGCTGTTTTTT
NA	TRBV30	NA	TRBJ2-7	CAWMPVRRAATYEQYF	TGTGCCTGGATGCCAGTACGGAGGGCGGCAACCTACGAGCAGTACTTC
NA	TRBV4-3	NA	TRBJ1-2	CASSQGAGVGGYTF	TGCGCCAGCAGCCAAGGTGCAGGGGTCGGTGGCTACACCTTC
NA	TRBV10-3	NA	TRBJ1-5	CAISEGRESNQPQHF	TGTGCCATCAGTGAGGGACGGGAGAGCAATCAGCCCCAGCATTTT
few	TRBV5-6	TRBD1	TRBJ2-1	CASSPRDRAGNEQFF	TGTGCCAGCAGCCCCCGGGACAGGGCTGGGAATGAGCAGTTCTTC
NA	TRBV15	TRBD2	TRBJ2-3	CATSGLGGPGIRTDTQYF	TGTGCCACCAGCGGATTGGGAGGGCCGGGTATAAGGACAGATACGCAGTATTTT
NA	TRBV10-3	TRBD2	TRBJ2-1	CAISGGVSGTRLDEQFF	TGTGCCATCAGTGGGGGTGTTAGCGGGACCCGGCTTGACGAGCAGTTCTTC
few	TRBV29-1	NA	TRBJ2-3	CSAPRGSTDTQYF	TGCAGCGCCCCTAGGGGAAGCACAGATACGCAGTATTTT